Below, 14 T cell receptor beta chains from the same sample are listed, as sequenced in a study of beta chain features in type 1 diabetes (dated 2018 in TCRdb). Study-wide conclusions, independent of this receptor: A moderate but significant shortening of TCRB CDR3 length was observed in type 1 diabetes patients in all four CD4+ subsets.

These receptors have no known antigen. Library preparation used the immunoSEQ multiplex PCR assay. The High Capacity cDNA Reverse Transcription Kit was used to reverse transcribe all of the isolated RNA, meaning that expressed TCRB transcripts were what got sequenced. TCRdb carries this immuneACCESS record with in-frame sequences only. Its versions omit some clonotypes, under half of them owing to an unresolved V gene in the studies checked, with the rest unexplained. Across this sample there are over 100,000 clones, with about a sixth seen only once. The ten largest clones capture 2.3% of the sample. The sample was central memory CD4+ T cells from blood. The receptors here all came from a man aged 30 to 39 with type 1 diabetes.

In the case of this clone: A much larger clone lies a single base off, so this may be a read error. This rearrangement joins TRBV7-2 to TRBJ2-1; the D gene is possibly TRBD1 (6 bases). The CDR3 covers 13 residues. The V and J ends lost 5 bases and 4 bases respectively, with 9 bases between them. The germline CDR1 and CDR2 sequences are SGHTA and FQGNSA. The CDR3 coding sequence is TGTGCCAGCAGCCCCGGACAGTACAATGAGCAGTTCTTC. Protein: CASSPGQYNEQFF. Looking up the rest from reference TRBV7-2 and TRBJ2-1 gives the full variable domain: GAGVSQSPSNKVTEKGKDVELRCDPISGHTALYWYRQSLGQGLEFLIYFQGNSAPDKSGLPSDRFSAERTGGSVSTLTIQRTQQEDSAVYLCASSPGQYNEQFFGPGTRLTVL.

The chain joins TRBV30 to TRBJ1-5, with 8 bases identical to TRBD1. V dropped 0 bases and J dropped 7; count of bases not matched to a gene: 2. In germline, CDR1 is GTSNPN, CDR2 SVGIG (reference sequence). The CDR3 spans 13 residues. The CDR3 protein is CAWSVAGGQPQHF. In DNA, the CDR3 is TGTGCCTGGAGTGTGGCAGGGGGCCAGCCCCAGCATTTT.

This clone came up once. The CDR3 sequence: CASRPGQGHNSPLHF. DNA of the CDR3: TGTGCCAGCAGACCCGGACAGGGACATAATTCACCCCTCCACTTT. V is TRBV6-5 and J is TRBJ1-6; 8 bases map to TRBD1. CDR1 is MNHEY, CDR2 SVGAGI, per germline. Losses at the gene ends were 6 bases for V and 5 bases for J; bases not matched to a gene: 6. The length of the CDR3 is 15 residues.

The rearrangement uses TRBV14 and TRBJ2-6; D is ambiguous. This CDR3 spans 15 amino acids. V dropped 7 bases and J dropped 0 bases, with 10 bases sitting between them. Germline lookup yields CDR1 SGHDN and CDR2 FVKESK. The CDR3 loop is CASTGRSSGANVLTF. CDR3 nucleotides: TGTGCCAGCACTGGACGGAGCTCTGGGGCCAACGTCCTGACTTTC.

This clone was detected ten times or more. The rearrangement joins TRBV29-1 to TRBJ2-7; 7 bases map to TRBD1. Germline lookup yields CDR1 SQVTM and CDR2 ANQGSEA. V was pared by 0 bases and J by 12 bases, with 11 bases of the junction left unmatched. The CDR3 contains 13 residues. DNA for the CDR3: TGCAGCGTTGAAGAGGTACAGGGGCCTGCTAGGTACTTC. Protein: CSVEEVQGPARYF.

This clone appeared many times. The chain couples TRBV6-6 to TRBJ1-2; D may be TRBD1 (5 bases). The length of the CDR3 is 13 residues. Germline V gene lookup returns CDR1 MNHNY and CDR2 SVGAGI (reference sequence). V was shortened by 4 bases and J by 6 bases, with 12 bases between the two germline ends. As DNA, the CDR3 is TGTGCCAGCAGTTGGGACCGAGACGATGGCTACACCTTC. Protein sequence: CASSWDRDDGYTF.

This sequence joins TRBV5-1 and TRBJ1-6; D remains ambiguous. V lost 0 bases to trimming and J lost 7 bases, with 8 bases between them. The CDR3 sequence is 14 residues long. Germline CDR1 and CDR2: SGHRS and YFSETQ. This CDR3 is CASSLGQENSPLHF. Written as DNA, the CDR3 is TGCGCCAGCAGCTTGGGGCAGGAGAATTCACCCCTCCACTTT.

This clone was recorded a few times. The rearrangement links TRBV11-2 to TRBJ2-3; D is tentatively TRBD1 or TRBD2 (5 bases each). Germline V CDR1 and CDR2: SGHAT, FQNNGV. The CDR3 consists of 12 residues. Deletions cut 8 bases from V and 3 bases from J, with 9 bases between. The CDR3 reads CASLGATDTQYF. CDR3 in DNA: TGTGCCAGCCTCGGGGCTACAGATACGCAGTATTTT.

This clone was observed a handful of times. A far larger clone differs by one base, so this is likely a read error. This chain connects TRBV7-9 to TRBJ2-5; 11 bases align to TRBD1. Matching the DNA end better, TRBJ2-7 makes the J call doubtful. Germline V CDR1 and CDR2: SEHNR, FQNEAQ (reference sequence). The CDR3 spans 15 residues. The CDR3 sequence: CASSPGTGGSYEQYF. The CDR3 nucleotides are TGTGCCAGCAGCCCCGGGACAGGGGGCTCCTACGAGCAGTACTTC.

The J gene is TRBJ1-5, the V gene TRBV29-1, with a tentative D call TRBD1 (5 bases). The V gene's germline CDR1 is SQVTM and CDR2 ANQGSEA. V was cut by 5 bases and J by 4 bases, with 12 bases left in between. The CDR3 is 13 amino acids. This CDR3 is CSVSRDYNQPQHF. The CDR3 bases are TGCAGCGTTAGCAGGGACTATAATCAGCCCCAGCATTTT.

The chain recombines TRBV5-1 with TRBJ2-3; D call uncertain. Looked up from germline, CDR1 is SGHRS and CDR2 is YFSETQ. The CDR3 is 14 residues long. Trimming cost V 0 bases and J 0 bases, with 5 bases left between them. This chain's CDR3 is CASSLGFSTDTQYF. The CDR3 nucleotides are TGCGCCAGCAGCTTGGGGTTCAGCACAGATACGCAGTATTTT.

The genes are TRBV7-2 and TRBJ2-7; 10 positions agree with TRBD1. The CDR3 runs to 15 residues. The germline V gene encodes CDR1 SGHTA and CDR2 FQGNSA. V dropped 5 bases and J dropped 3; count of bases not matched to a gene: 7. The CDR3 loop is CASSQGQGVFYEQYF. CDR3 sequence (DNA): TGTGCCAGCAGCCAAGGACAGGGGGTTTTCTACGAGCAGTACTTC.

This clone appeared a few times. The V gene is TRBV7-2, the J gene TRBJ2-5, with D unresolved. The ends were cut back, 6 bases at V and 4 bases at J, with 9 bases in the middle. CDR3 length: 12 amino acids. Per germline, CDR1 SGHTA and CDR2 FQGNSA. The CDR3 sequence is CASSELRETQYF. The CDR3 DNA is TGTGCCAGCAGTGAACTGAGAGAGACCCAGTACTTC.

This clone has just a few counts. The chain combines TRBV30 with TRBJ2-3; 10 nucleotides line up with TRBD1. The CDR3 has 14 amino acids. Germline CDR1 and CDR2: GTSNPN and SVGIG (reference sequence). With 5 bases clipped from V and 12 bases from J, the junction kept 14 bases outside the gene matches. CDR3 amino acids: CAWDPGQGRPHQYF. In DNA, the CDR3 is TGTGCCTGGGACCCGGGACAGGGGCGACCCCATCAGTATTTT.